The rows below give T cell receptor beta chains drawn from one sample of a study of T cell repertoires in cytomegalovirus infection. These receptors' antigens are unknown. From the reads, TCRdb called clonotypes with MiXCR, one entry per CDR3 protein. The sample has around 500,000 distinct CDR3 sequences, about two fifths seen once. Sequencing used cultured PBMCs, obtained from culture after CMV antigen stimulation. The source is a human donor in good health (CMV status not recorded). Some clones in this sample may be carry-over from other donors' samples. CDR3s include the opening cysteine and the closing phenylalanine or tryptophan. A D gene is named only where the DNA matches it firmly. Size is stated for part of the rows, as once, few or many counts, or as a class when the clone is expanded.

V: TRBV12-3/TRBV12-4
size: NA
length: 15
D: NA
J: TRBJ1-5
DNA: TGTGCCAGCAGTTTGGGAACAGGCCTAGGTCAGCCCCAGCATTTT
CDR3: CASSLGTGLGQPQHF

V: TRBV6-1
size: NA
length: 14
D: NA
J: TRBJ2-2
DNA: TGTGCCAGCAATCCCGGGACGCCAACCGGGGAGCTGTTTTTT
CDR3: CASNPGTPTGELFF

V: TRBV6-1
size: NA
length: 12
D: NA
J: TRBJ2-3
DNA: TGTGCCAGCACTAATCCGGGCGATACGCAGTATTTT
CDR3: CASTNPGDTQYF

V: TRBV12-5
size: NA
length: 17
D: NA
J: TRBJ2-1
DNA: TGTGCTAGTGGTTTGATCCCAGACGGTAGCTCCTACAATGAGCAGTTCTTC
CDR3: CASGLIPDGSSYNEQFF

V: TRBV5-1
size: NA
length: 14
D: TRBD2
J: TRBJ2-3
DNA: TGCGCCAGCAGCAGGAGACTAGCAGCAGATACGCAGTATTTT
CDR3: CASSRRLAADTQYF

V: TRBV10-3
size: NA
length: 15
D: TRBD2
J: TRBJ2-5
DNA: TGTGCCATCAGTGAGCCTACCCGGGGGGAAGAGACCCAGTACTTC
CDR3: CAISEPTRGEETQYF

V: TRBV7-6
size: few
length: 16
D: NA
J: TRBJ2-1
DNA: TGTGCCAGCAGCTTGGGGTCCGCAGGGCAATACAATGAGCAGTTCTTC
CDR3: CASSLGSAGQYNEQFF

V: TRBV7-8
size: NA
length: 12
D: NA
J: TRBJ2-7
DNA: TGTGCCAGCAATCAGGGGGGCTACGAGCAGTACTTC
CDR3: CASNQGGYEQYF

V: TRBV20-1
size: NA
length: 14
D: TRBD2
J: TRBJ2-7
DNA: TGCAGTGCTCCGAGCGGGCTAGCGGGGGCCGAGCAGTACTTC
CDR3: CSAPSGLAGAEQYF

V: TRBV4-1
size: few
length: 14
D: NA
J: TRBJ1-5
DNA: TGCGCCAGCACCCCTCAGGGACAAAATCAGCCCCAGCATTTT
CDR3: CASTPQGQNQPQHF

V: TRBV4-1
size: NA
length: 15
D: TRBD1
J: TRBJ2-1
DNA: TGCGCCAGCAGCCGAGACAGGGTATCCTACAATGAGCAGTTCTTC
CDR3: CASSRDRVSYNEQFF

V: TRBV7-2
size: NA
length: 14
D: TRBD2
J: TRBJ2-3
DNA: TGTGCCAGCAGCACCGCCGGGGGGAGAGATACGCAGTATTTT
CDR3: CASSTAGGRDTQYF

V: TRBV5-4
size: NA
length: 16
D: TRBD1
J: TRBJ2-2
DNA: TGTGCCAGCAGTTCAGGGGGCACCCGAAACACCGGGGAGCTGTTTTTT
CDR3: CASSSGGTRNTGELFF

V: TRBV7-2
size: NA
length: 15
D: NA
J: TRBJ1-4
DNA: TGTGCCAGCAGCTTAATGGTAGGAAACAGTGAAAAACTGTTTTTT
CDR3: CASSLMVGNSEKLFF

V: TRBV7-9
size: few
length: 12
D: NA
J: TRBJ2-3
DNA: TGTGCCAGCAGCCCGGGGCGGTCAACGCAGTATTTT
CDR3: CASSPGRSTQYF

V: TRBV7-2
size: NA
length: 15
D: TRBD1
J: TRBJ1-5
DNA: TGTGCCAGCAGCTCATCGACAGGGGTCGGCCAGCCCCAGCGTTTT
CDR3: CASSSSTGVGQPQRF

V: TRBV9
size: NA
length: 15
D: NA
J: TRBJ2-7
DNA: TGTGCCAGCAGCGGACAGGCCTCGAGCTCCTACGAGCAGTACTTC
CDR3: CASSGQASSSYEQYF

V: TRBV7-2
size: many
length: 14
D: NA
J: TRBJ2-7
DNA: TGTGCCAGCAGCTCTTTCCAGGGGCTGGGAGAGCAGTACTTC
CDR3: CASSSFQGLGEQYF

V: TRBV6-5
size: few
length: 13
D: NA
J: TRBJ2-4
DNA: TGTGCCAGCAGTCGTACCTCCAAAAACATTCAGTACTTC
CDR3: CASSRTSKNIQYF

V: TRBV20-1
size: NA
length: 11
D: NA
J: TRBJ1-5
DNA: TGCAGTGCAAGCAGGGATCAGCCCCAGCATTTT
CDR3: CSASRDQPQHF

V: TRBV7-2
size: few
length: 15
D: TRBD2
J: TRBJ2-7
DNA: TGTGCCAGCAGCTTACGAGGTAGCGGGAACTACGAGCAGTACTTC
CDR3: CASSLRGSGNYEQYF

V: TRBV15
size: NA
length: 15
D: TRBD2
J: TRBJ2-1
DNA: TGTGCCACCAGCAGAGAAGGGCGGGAGTTATCTGAGCAGTTCTTC
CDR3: CATSREGRELSEQFF

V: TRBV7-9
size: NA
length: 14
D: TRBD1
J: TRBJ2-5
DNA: TGTGCCAGCAGCTCAGGGGGCGCGGAAGAGACCCAGTACTTC
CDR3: CASSSGGAEETQYF

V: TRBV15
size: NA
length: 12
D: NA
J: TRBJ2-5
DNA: TGTGCCACCAGCAGAGAGATAGGGACCCAGTACTTC
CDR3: CATSREIGTQYF

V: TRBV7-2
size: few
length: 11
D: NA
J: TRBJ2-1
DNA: TGTGCCAGCACCCTTTACAATGAGCAGTTCTTC
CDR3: CASTLYNEQFF

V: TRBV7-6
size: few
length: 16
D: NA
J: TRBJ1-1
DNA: TGTGCCAGCAGCTATGGGAGGTCAAGAGGGGACACTGAAGCTTTCTTT
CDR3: CASSYGRSRGDTEAFF

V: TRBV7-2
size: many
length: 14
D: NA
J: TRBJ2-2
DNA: TGTGCCAGCAGCTTAACTAGAGGAACCGGGGAGCTGTTTTTT
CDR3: CASSLTRGTGELFF

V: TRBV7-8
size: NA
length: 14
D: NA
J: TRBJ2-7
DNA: TGTGCCAGCAGCTTAGCGCTCAGAACTTACGAGCAGTACTTC
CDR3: CASSLALRTYEQYF

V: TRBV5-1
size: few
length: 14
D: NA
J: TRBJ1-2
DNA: TGCGCCAGCAGCTCCTACGACGGTCACTATGGCTACACCTTC
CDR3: CASSSYDGHYGYTF

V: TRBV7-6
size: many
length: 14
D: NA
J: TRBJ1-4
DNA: TGTGCCAGCAGCTTAGGTGCAACTAATGAAAAACTGTTTTTT
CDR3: CASSLGATNEKLFF

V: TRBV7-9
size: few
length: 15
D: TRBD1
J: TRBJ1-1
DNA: TGTGCCAGCAGCTTCTACTCGGACAGGGACACTGAAGCTTTCTTT
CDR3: CASSFYSDRDTEAFF

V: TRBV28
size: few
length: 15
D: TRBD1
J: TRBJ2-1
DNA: TGTGCCAGCAGTCCCCGGACAGGGCGTTACAATGAGCAGTTCTTC
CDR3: CASSPRTGRYNEQFF

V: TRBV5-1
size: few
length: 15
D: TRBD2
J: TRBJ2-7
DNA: TGCGCCAGCAGCTTGGAACTAGCGGGGGTGTACGAGCAGTACTTC
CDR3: CASSLELAGVYEQYF

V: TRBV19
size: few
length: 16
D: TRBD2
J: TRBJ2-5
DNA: TGTGCCAGTAGTCGCGAGATAGCGGGGACCCGGGGGACCCAGTACTTC
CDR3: CASSREIAGTRGTQYF

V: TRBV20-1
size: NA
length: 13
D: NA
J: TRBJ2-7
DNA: TGCAGTGCTCTCCGAGACGGTGGGTACGAGCAGTACTTC
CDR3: CSALRDGGYEQYF

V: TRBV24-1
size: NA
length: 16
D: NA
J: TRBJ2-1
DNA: TGTGCCACCAGTGACCCGGCCCGAGACAACGAGAATGAGCAGTTCTTC
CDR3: CATSDPARDNENEQFF

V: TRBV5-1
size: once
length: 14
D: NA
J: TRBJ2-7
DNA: TGCGCCAGCAGTTCCTCATCACCGACCTACGAGCAGTACTTC
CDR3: CASSSSSPTYEQYF

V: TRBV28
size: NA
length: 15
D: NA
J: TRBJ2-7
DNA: TGTGCCAGCAGTCTCCCGGACAGTATCTCGTTCGAGCAGTACTTC
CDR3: CASSLPDSISFEQYF

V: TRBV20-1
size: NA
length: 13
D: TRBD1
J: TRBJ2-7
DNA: TGCAGTGCAACGACAGGGTTGGCCTACGAGCAGTACTTC
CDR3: CSATTGLAYEQYF

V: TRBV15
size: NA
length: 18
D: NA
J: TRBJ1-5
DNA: TGTGCCACCAGCAGAGAGAGAGGGGGGCAATATAGCAATCAGCCCCAGCATTTT
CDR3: CATSRERGGQYSNQPQHF

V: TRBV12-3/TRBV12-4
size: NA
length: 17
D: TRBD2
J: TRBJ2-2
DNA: TGTGCCAGCAGTTTCGCCTCTAGCGGGAGGGACACCGGGGAGCTGTTTTTT
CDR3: CASSFASSGRDTGELFF